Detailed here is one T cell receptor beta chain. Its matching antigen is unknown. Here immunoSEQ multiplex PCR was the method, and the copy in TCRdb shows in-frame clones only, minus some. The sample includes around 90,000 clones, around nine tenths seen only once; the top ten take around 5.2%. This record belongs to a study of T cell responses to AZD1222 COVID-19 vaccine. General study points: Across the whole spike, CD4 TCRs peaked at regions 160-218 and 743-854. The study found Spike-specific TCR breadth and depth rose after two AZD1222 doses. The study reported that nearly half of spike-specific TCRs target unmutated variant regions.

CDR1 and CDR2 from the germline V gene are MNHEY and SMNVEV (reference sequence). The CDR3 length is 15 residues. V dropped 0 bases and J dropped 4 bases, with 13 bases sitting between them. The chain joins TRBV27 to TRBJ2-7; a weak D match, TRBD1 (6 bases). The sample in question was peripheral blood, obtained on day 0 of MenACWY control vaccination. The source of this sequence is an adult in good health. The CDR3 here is CASSLSITGLYEQYF. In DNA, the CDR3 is TGTGCCAGCAGTTTATCGATAACAGGGCTTTACGAGCAGTACTTC.